What follows are 27 T cell receptor beta chains derived from one specimen sequenced in a study of vaccination and CD4 T cells after COVID-19. Their cognate antigens are unknown. Treatment in this sample: approximately 9-day PBMC culture with coronavirus spike peptide pools or control peptides (ViraFEST assay). Gathered ahead of the COVID-19 pandemic (2011-2018) were the CD4+ T cells of the unexposed donor. Once obtained from cultured CD4+ T cells, the DNA was sequenced using the Oncomine TCR Beta short-read assay. TCRdb re-analysed the PCR reads in MiXCR, keeping a single row per CDR3 protein. The repertoire holds nearly 10,000 distinct CDR3 sequences, with 35% to 40% as singletons. Sequencing used CD4+ T cells from blood, cultured in vitro. All receptors come from a human donor in good health.

This clonotype was counted only a few times. The rearrangement uses TRBV5-4 and TRBJ1-1; the D gene is possibly TRBD1 (6 bases). Germline-derived CDR1 and CDR2 are SGHNT and YYREEE (reference sequence). The CDR3 runs 14 residues. V dropped 4 bases and J dropped 6 bases, with 16 bases sitting between them. CDR3 DNA: TGTGCCAGCAGCCCCGACAGGTTCAGCCCTGAAGCTTTCTTT. Translation: CASSPDRFSPEAFF.

This clonotype was counted a few times. The chain couples TRBV28 to TRBJ1-2, with D maybe TRBD1 (6 bases). Germline V gene data show CDR1 as MDHEN and CDR2 as SYDVKM. The ends were cut back, 7 bases at V and 0 bases at J, with 12 bases in the middle. The CDR3 runs to 14 residues. This CDR3 reads CASTPGVANYGYTF. Here the CDR3 DNA reads TGTGCCAGCACTCCAGGGGTAGCTAACTATGGCTACACCTTC.

The V call is TRBV6-5, the J call TRBJ1-2, with 11 positions matching TRBD1. The CDR3 extends over 16 amino acids. With 0 bases clipped from V and 5 bases from J, the junction kept 5 bases outside the gene matches. Germline loops: CDR1 MNHEY, CDR2 SVGAGI. CDR3: CASSYSSGTGGYGYTF. In nucleotides, the CDR3 is TGTGCCAGCAGTTACTCCAGTGGGACAGGGGGTTATGGCTACACCTTC.

The CDR3 DNA sequence: TGTGCCACCAGTGATTTGTCGGGGGGGCGCTTTGAGCAGTTCTTC. Translating gives CATSDLSGGRFEQFF. This chain joins TRBV24-1 and TRBJ2-1, with 8 bases lining up with TRBD2. V was pared by 0 bases and J by 9 bases, with 6 bases of the junction left unmatched. CDR1 KGHDR and CDR2 SFDVKD come from the germline V gene. The CDR3 is 15 amino acids.

There are a few counts of this clonotype. V is TRBV30 and J is TRBJ1-6, with 10 nucleotides matching TRBD1. V lost 3 bases to trimming and J lost 12 bases; unmatched junction nucleotides: 8. This CDR3 is 14 amino acids long. CDR1 and CDR2 (germline): GTSNPN, SVGIG (reference sequence). CDR3 sequence: CAWSVGQGVGPLHF. DNA for the CDR3: TGTGCCTGGAGCGTAGGACAGGGGGTAGGACCCCTCCACTTT. The full variable domain, with the rest looked up from reference TRBV30 and TRBJ1-6, is SQTIHQWPATLVQPVGSPLSLECTVEGTSNPNLYWYRQAAGRGLQLLFYSVGIGQISSEVPQNLSASRPQDRQFILSSKKLLLSDSGFYLCAWSVGQGVGPLHFGNGTRLTVT.

There are a few counts of this clonotype. The chain couples TRBV2 to TRBJ1-1; D gene uncertain. The CDR3 runs 10 residues. V was clipped by 6 bases and J by 7 bases, with 6 bases between them. The germline V gene has CDR1 SNHLY and CDR2 FYNNEI. The CDR3 sequence is CASRRVEAFF. As DNA, the CDR3 is TGTGCCAGCAGGAGGGTTGAAGCTTTCTTT. The whole variable domain, remainder taken from reference TRBV2 and TRBJ1-1, is EPEVTQTPSHQVTQMGQEVILRCVPISNHLYFYWYRQILGQKVEFLVSFYNNEISEKSEIFDDQFSVERPDGSNFTLKIRSTKLEDSAMYFCASRRVEAFFGQGTRLTVV.

The rearrangement joins TRBV4-1 to TRBJ2-5, with 14 bases fitting TRBD2. Trimming removed 4 bases from V and 5 bases from J; junction bases left unmatched: 6. Germline V gene lookup returns CDR1 MGHRA and CDR2 YSYEKL. This CDR3 contains 16 residues. Here the CDR3 reads CASSPTSGRAWETQYF. CDR3 nucleotide sequence: TGCGCCAGCAGCCCGACTAGCGGGAGGGCCTGGGAGACCCAGTACTTC.

This clonotype was seen a few times. The rearrangement uses TRBV7-2 and TRBJ2-5; D unclear. Between the trimmed V and J ends, which lost 3 bases and 2 bases, there was a span of 4 bases. This CDR3 region has 12 residues. Germline values: CDR1 SGHTA, CDR2 FQGNSA. This CDR3 is CASSLRQETQYF. The CDR3, as DNA: TGTGCCAGCAGCTTGCGGCAAGAGACCCAGTACTTC.

This rearrangement joins TRBV2 to TRBJ1-1, with 8 bases aligning to TRBD1. V lost 1 base to trimming and J lost 5 bases; unmatched junction nucleotides: 6. Germline V gives CDR1 SNHLY, CDR2 FYNNEI. The CDR3 runs 15 residues. The CDR3 DNA reads as TGTGCCAGCAGTGAAGGGAACAGGGGGGGAACTGAAGCTTTCTTT. Its protein product is CASSEGNRGGTEAFF.

The chain combines TRBV6-1 with TRBJ2-1, with D possibly being TRBD2 (6 bases). Deletions cut 5 bases from V and 2 bases from J, with 13 bases between. Germline CDR1 MNHNS, CDR2 SASEGT. The CDR3 loop spans 15 amino acids. As DNA, the CDR3 is TGTGCCAGCAGTCCAAGACTAGTTGCCTACAATGAGCAGTTCTTC. Amino acid sequence: CASSPRLVAYNEQFF.

This sequence joins TRBV6-4 and TRBJ1-1, with 12 bases aligning to TRBD1. This CDR3 region has 14 residues. The V segment lost 1 base and the J segment 10 bases; nucleotides outside the gene matches: 4. Looked up from germline, CDR1 is MRHNA and CDR2 is SNTAGT. In nucleotides, the CDR3 is TGTGCCAGCAGTGACTGGGGACAGGGGGCGCGAGCTTTCTTT. Its translation is CASSDWGQGARAFF.

This clonotype showed up just once. The rearrangement joins TRBV20-1 to TRBJ2-7, with 9 bases lining up with TRBD1. Germline V gene data show CDR1 as DFQATT and CDR2 as SNEGSKA (reference sequence). The V segment lost 3 bases and the J segment 7 bases; nucleotides outside the gene matches: 16. This CDR3 is 16 amino acids long. Here the CDR3 DNA reads TGCAGTGCTAGTCCTACCACGACAGGGGGAAGCCGAGAGCAGTACTTC. Its translation is CSASPTTTGGSREQYF.

The chain is built from TRBV12-3 or TRBV12-4 and TRBJ1-1; D might be TRBD1 (6 bases). The CDR3 covers 14 residues. V was trimmed by 8 bases and J by 1 base, leaving 14 bases between them. The CDR3 nucleotides read TGTGCCAGCGGGGGCGGACGGTCGAACACTGAAGCTTTCTTT. This sequence encodes CASGGGRSNTEAFF.

This clonotype was recorded only once. V gene TRBV28 combines with J gene TRBJ2-5; D is possibly TRBD2 (6 bases). Germline V gene data show CDR1 as MDHEN and CDR2 as SYDVKM. Trimming cost V 3 bases and J 3 bases, with 17 bases left between them. CDR3 size: 16 residues. The DNA for the CDR3 is TGTGCCAGCAGTTTCCATAAATCAACGGGGGAAGAGACCCAGTACTTC. This sequence encodes CASSFHKSTGEETQYF. The full variable domain, completed using reference TRBV28 and TRBJ2-5, is DVKVTQSSRYLVKRTGEKVFLECVQDMDHENMFWYRQDPGLGLRLIYFSYDVKMKEKGDIPEGYSVSREKKERFSLILESASTNQTSMYLCASSFHKSTGEETQYFGPGTRLLVL.

This rearrangement joins TRBV28 to TRBJ1-1, with a possible D match to TRBD1 (5 bases). This CDR3 has 12 residues. V was pared by 6 bases and J by 8 bases, with 13 bases between. The germline V gene encodes CDR1 MDHEN and CDR2 SYDVKM. CDR3: CASSLARTEAFF. DNA for the CDR3: TGTGCCAGCAGCCTGGCCAGGACAGAAGCTTTCTTT.

This chain links TRBV7-2 with TRBJ2-6; TRBD2 might be the D (6 bases). V shed 4 bases and J shed 2 bases, with 15 bases lying between them. CDR1 and CDR2 from the germline V gene are SGHTA and FQGNSA. The CDR3 is made up of 17 amino acids. CDR3 sequence reads: CASSSSTGVTGANVLTF. CDR3 coding DNA: TGTGCCAGCAGCTCCAGTACGGGGGTTACTGGGGCCAACGTCCTGACTTTC. Complete variable domain (other parts from reference TRBV7-2 and TRBJ2-6): GAGVSQSPSNKVTEKGKDVELRCDPISGHTALYWYRQSLGQGLEFLIYFQGNSAPDKSGLPSDRFSAERTGGSVSTLTIQRTQQEDSAVYLCASSSSTGVTGANVLTFGAGSRLTVL.

This clonotype was seen only a few times. V and J are TRBV7-2 and TRBJ1-5; tentative D call: TRBD1 (5 bases). V lost 6 bases, J lost 4 bases, and 16 bases lay in between. The CDR3 spans 15 residues. Per the germline V gene, CDR1 is SGHTA and CDR2 is FQGNSA. The CDR3 sequence: CASSRDGFSNQPQHF. CDR3 bases: TGTGCCAGCAGTAGGGACGGTTTTTCAAATCAGCCCCAGCATTTT.

The CDR3 loop reads CASSDLAGGGGGELFF. As DNA, the CDR3 is TGTGCCAGCAGTGACCTTGCGGGAGGCGGGGGCGGGGAGCTGTTTTTT. The V gene is TRBV6-1, the J gene TRBJ2-2; 8 bases are a match to TRBD2. CDR3 length equals 16 residues. V was pared by 3 bases and J by 7 bases, with 10 bases of the junction left unmatched. Germline-derived CDR1 and CDR2 are MNHNS and SASEGT.

This clonotype came up a few times. The V gene is TRBV6-5, the J gene TRBJ1-2, with TRBD1 matching 8 bases. V shed 2 bases, J shed 4 bases, and the junction held 12 bases outside the gene matches. Germline values: CDR1 MNHEY, CDR2 SVGAGI. This CDR3 contains 17 residues. The CDR3 region is CASSYVALGQAGYGYTF. CDR3 DNA sequence: TGTGCCAGCAGTTACGTCGCCCTGGGACAGGCTGGCTATGGCTACACCTTC.

V and J are TRBV20-1 and TRBJ2-7; perhaps TRBD2 as D (5 bases). The V end was cut by 5 bases, the J end by 2 bases, with 16 bases between. The CDR3 length is 14 residues. Germline-derived CDR1 and CDR2 are DFQATT and SNEGSKA (reference sequence). The CDR3 DNA follows: TGCAGTGCTGGTCCCACTAGTTTTCCCTACGAGCAGTACTTC. This sequence encodes CSAGPTSFPYEQYF.

The rearrangement uses TRBV6-1 and TRBJ1-3, with a tentative D call TRBD1 (6 bases). CDR1 MNHNS and CDR2 SASEGT come from the germline V gene. Trimming removed 6 bases at V and 8 bases at J, with 8 bases between. This CDR3 is 11 amino acids long. The CDR3 protein is CASRDRHTIYF. In DNA, the CDR3 is TGTGCCAGCAGAGACAGGCACACCATATATTTT.

The rearrangement links TRBV29-1 to TRBJ2-7, with D perhaps assigned TRBD1 or TRBD2 (6 bases each). The CDR3 sequence is 14 residues long. The V gene's germline CDR1 is SQVTM and CDR2 ANQGSEA. V was pared by 6 bases and J by 5 bases, with 20 bases between. The CDR3 bases are TGCAGCGTCTATTTTAAGGGGGGTGTACACGAGCAGTACTTC. Residues: CSVYFKGGVHEQYF.

This clonotype ranks as medium-sized. The chain carries TRBV7-8 and TRBJ1-6; no clear D. In germline, CDR1 is SGHVS, CDR2 FQNEAQ. V lost 3 bases and J lost 8, with 14 bases in between. The CDR3 runs to 15 residues. The CDR3 nucleotides read TGTGCCAGCAGCTTTCGGTGGGAACGGGATTCACCCCTCCACTTT. It encodes CASSFRWERDSPLHF.

The chain has TRBV2 and TRBJ2-6; 7 bases line up with TRBD2. Germline V gives CDR1 SNHLY, CDR2 FYNNEI. This CDR3 is 19 amino acids long. Trimming removed 1 base from V and 5 bases from J; junction bases left unmatched: 14. CDR3: CASSEGWGQGLTWANVLTF. CDR3 nucleotide sequence: TGTGCCAGCAGTGAAGGTTGGGGCCAGGGACTAACTTGGGCCAACGTCCTGACTTTC.

This clonotype has a handful of counts. The V gene is TRBV21-1, the J gene TRBJ2-2; TRBD2, the table's D call, was not compared with the DNA. TRBV21-1 is assigned pseudogene status. The CDR3 runs to 16 residues. The CDR3 loop reads CASSKAGLMNTGELFF. In DNA form, the CDR3 reads TGTGCCAGCAGCAAAGCCGGACTGATGAACACCGGGGAGCTGTTTTTT.

CDR3 DNA sequence: TGTGCCAGCAGTTTCCGTCAGACTAACTCTGGGGCCAACGTCCTGACTTTC. It is translated as CASSFRQTNSGANVLTF. The chain joins TRBV27 to TRBJ2-6; maybe TRBD2 (5 bases). CDR1 is MNHEY, CDR2 SMNVEV, per germline (reference sequence). The CDR3 contains 17 residues. The V and J ends lost 3 bases and 0 bases respectively, with 12 bases between them.

V usage is TRBV6-2 or TRBV6-3 and J usage is TRBJ2-7; TRBD2 matches at 7 bases. Germline V lookup: CDR1 MNHEY, CDR2 SVGEGT. This CDR3 contains 14 residues. With V trimmed by 7 bases and J by 0 bases, 6 bases remained unmatched. In DNA, the CDR3 is TGTGCCAGCAAAAGGGACTACCCCTCCTACGAGCAGTACTTC. Amino acids: CASKRDYPSYEQYF.